This T cell receptor beta chain was sequenced for a study of T cell changes during pregnancy in multiple sclerosis. Clones were sequenced by immunoSEQ multiplex PCR, and TCRdb holds only the in-frame ones, with some missing. The sample carries around 100,000 clones, about 89% recorded once. The CDR3 totals 16 residues. The germline CDR1 and CDR2 sequences are SEHNR and FQNEAQ (reference sequence). Trimming cost V 5 bases and J 4 bases; bases outside gene matches: 9. The rearrangement uses TRBV7-9 and TRBJ1-4; 8 bases are a match to TRBD1. The TCR sequence derives from a female donor with multiple sclerosis, enrolled in a pregnancy study. This specimen was peripheral blood, taken after pregnancy. The CDR3 sequence is CASSTTYRGSNEKLFF. Written as DNA, the CDR3 is TGTGCCAGCAGCACTACTTACAGGGGGAGTAATGAAAAACTGTTTTTT.